Included here is one TCR beta chain sequence, with context. It is likely a read error, because the conserved phenylalanine at the end of the CDR3 is missing. Amplification of TCR beta CDR3 regions was performed using RNA transcripts as template. Using the HTBI primer set, a first-round RT-PCR was run on the TCR CDR3. TCRdb independently ran MiXCR on the multiplex PCR reads; one entry per CDR3 protein. The data show 390,000 or so distinct CDR3 sequences, with approximately 14% seen just once and less than 15% held by the top ten. Clinical symptoms, serum thyroxine, TRAb, thyroid ultrasound and orbital computed tomography established diagnosis. The PBMCs had their origin in less than 13 ml of fresh peripheral blood. The data are from a study of T cells in Graves' hyperthyroidism and ophthalmopathy. This CDR3 contains 18 residues. The V segment lost 2 bases and the J segment 2 bases; nucleotides outside the gene matches: 11. In germline, CDR1 is MNHEY, CDR2 SVGAGI.

This chain uses TRBV6-5 with TRBJ2-3, with 9 bases aligning to TRBD2. This clonotype originated in a man between 18 and 35 years old with Graves' ophthalmopathy. Material: blood. The CDR3 DNA reads TGTGCCAGCAGTTACGGGGGCGGGGGGGCCGTTCCCACAGATACGCAGTATTCT. Amino acids: CASSYGGGGAVPTDTQYS.